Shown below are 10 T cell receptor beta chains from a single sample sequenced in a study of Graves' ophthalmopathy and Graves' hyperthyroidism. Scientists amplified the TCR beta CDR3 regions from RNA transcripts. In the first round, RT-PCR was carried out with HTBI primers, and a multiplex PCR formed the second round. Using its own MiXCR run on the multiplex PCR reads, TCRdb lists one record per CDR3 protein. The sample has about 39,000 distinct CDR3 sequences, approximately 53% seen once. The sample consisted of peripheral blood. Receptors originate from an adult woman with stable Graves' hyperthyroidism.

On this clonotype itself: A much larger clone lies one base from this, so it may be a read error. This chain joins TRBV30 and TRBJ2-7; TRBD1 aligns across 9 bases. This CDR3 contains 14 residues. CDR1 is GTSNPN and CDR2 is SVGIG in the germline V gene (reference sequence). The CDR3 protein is CAWSSGTGSYEQHF. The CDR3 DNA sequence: TGTGCCTGGAGTTCCGGGACAGGGTCCTACGAGCAGCACTTC.

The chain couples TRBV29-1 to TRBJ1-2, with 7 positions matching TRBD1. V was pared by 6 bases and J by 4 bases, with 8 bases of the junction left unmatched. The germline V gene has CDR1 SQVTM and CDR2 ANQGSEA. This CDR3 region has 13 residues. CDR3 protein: CSVVDRASYGYTF. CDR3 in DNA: TGCAGCGTGGTTGACAGGGCCAGCTATGGCTACACCTTC.

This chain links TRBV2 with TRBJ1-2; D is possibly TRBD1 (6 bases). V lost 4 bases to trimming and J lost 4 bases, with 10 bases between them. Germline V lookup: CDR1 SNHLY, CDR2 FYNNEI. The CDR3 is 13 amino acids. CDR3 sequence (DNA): TGTGCCAGCAGTGGGACAGCCATCTATGGCTACACCTTC. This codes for CASSGTAIYGYTF.

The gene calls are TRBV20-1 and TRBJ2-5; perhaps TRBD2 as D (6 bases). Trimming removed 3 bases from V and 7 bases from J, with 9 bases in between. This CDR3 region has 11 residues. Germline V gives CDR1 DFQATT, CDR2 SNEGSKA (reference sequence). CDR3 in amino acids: CSASWGGTQYF. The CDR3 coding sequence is TGCAGTGCTAGTTGGGGAGGGACCCAGTACTTC.

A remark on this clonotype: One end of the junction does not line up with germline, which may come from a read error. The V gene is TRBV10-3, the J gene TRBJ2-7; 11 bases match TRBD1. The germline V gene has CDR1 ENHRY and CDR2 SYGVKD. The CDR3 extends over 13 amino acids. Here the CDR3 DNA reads TGTGCCATCAACCCGGACAGGGGGCTCGAGCGGTACTTC. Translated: CAINPDRGLERYF.

CDR3 in amino acids: CASSFRQGWKGAFF. DNA of the CDR3: TGTGCCAGCAGCTTCAGACAGGGGTGGAAGGGAGCTTTCTTT. The chain joins TRBV5-6 to TRBJ1-1, with 8 bases that match TRBD1. The germline V gene encodes CDR1 SGHDT and CDR2 YYEEEE. This CDR3 is 14 amino acids long. V shed 2 bases and J 10 bases; nucleotides not matched to a gene: 10.

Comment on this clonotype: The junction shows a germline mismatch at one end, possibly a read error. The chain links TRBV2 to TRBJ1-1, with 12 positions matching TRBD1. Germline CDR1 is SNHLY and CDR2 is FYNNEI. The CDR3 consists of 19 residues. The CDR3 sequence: CASAIPWDRGQNLATDAFF. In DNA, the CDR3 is TGTGCCAGCGCTATCCCCTGGGACAGGGGGCAAAATTTGGCCACTGATGCTTTCTTT.

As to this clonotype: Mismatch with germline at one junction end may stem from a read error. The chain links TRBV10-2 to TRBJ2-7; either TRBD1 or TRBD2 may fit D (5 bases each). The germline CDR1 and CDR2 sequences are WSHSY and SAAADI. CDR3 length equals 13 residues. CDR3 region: CASGILQASEELF. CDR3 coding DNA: TGTGCCAGCGGCATATTACAGGCGTCCGAGGAGTTGTTC.

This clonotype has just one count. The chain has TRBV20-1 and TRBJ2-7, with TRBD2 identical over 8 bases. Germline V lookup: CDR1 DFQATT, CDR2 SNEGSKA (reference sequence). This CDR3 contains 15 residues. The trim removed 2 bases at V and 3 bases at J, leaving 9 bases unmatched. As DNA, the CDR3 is TGCAGTGCTAGAAAGGGAATAGCGGGACGCTACGAGCAGTACTTC. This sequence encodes CSARKGIAGRYEQYF.

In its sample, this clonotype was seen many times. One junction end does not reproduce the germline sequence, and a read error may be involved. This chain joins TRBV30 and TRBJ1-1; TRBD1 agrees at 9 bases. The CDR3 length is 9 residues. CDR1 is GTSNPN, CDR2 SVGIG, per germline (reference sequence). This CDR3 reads CAWPDRGRF. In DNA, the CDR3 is TGTGCCTGGCCGGACAGGGGAAGATTT.